This TCR beta chain was captured by sequencing in a study of neurological immune-mediated disorders. Whole-study results and caveats: Among expanded clones, no CDR3 amino acid sequences were shared across subjects, a pattern suggesting private repertoires in all groups. Multiple sclerosis patients had less TCR clonal expansion than even healthy controls, unlike HTLV-1-associated myelopathy.

Sequencing runs each yielded over 160 million TCR-beta sequences from 15-18 subjects. MiXCR was run by TCRdb on the 5' RACE reads, yielding one entry per CDR3 protein. The sample yields 67,000 or so distinct CDR3 sequences, roughly an eighth seen once. At least ten counts were recorded for this clonotype. Its antigen is unknown. Germline CDR1 SGHRS, CDR2 YFSETQ. CDR3 size: 13 residues. Trimming cost V 3 bases and J 3 bases, with 10 bases left between them. Indicated time point: longitudinal time-point 1 (baseline). The sequence came from a female donor with HTLV-1-associated myelopathy (HAM/TSP). The chain has TRBV5-1 and TRBJ2-7; the D gene is possibly TRBD2 (5 bases). Material for sequencing was PBMCs. The CDR3, as DNA: TGCGCCAGCAGCTCCGAGGGCCTCTACGAGCAGTACTTC. Translation gives CASSSEGLYEQYF.